A selection of T cell receptor beta chains follows, all from one sample in a study of shared clonotypes between healthy human individuals. The repertoire was sequenced with immunoSEQ multiplex PCR; TCRdb's copy has only in-frame clones and lacks some. This table holds approximately 1.5 million clones, about 98.5% found once. The specimen was naive CD4+ T cells sorted from blood. The receptor source for this set is a man aged 30 to 39 in good health. Both conserved end residues are part of each CDR3.

j_call | v_call | cdr3_aa
TRBJ1-2 | TRBV2 | CASSEGPGFGYTF
TRBJ2-4 | TRBV30 | CAWSDRPGLAKNIQYF
TRBJ2-2 | TRBV19 | CASRDRYTGELFF
TRBJ1-2 | TRBV5-8 | CASSFAREGYTF
TRBJ2-1 | TRBV7-2 | CASSPLGAGEQFF
TRBJ2-7 | TRBV2 | CASEAVYEQYF
TRBJ1-2 | TRBV6-4 | CASSDWGTGANYGYTF
TRBJ2-1 | TRBV11-3 | CASSFGLAGGEQFF
TRBJ2-1 | TRBV5-1 | CASSQASSSYNEQFF
TRBJ2-1 | TRBV2 | CASTTTTNNEQFF
TRBJ2-7 | TRBV28 | CASSLTATYEQYF
TRBJ2-5 | TRBV27 | CASGPLREINLGFQETQYF
TRBJ2-2 | TRBV28 | CASSLTNTGELFF
TRBJ2-7 | TRBV15 | CATSREGASYEQYF
TRBJ1-5 | TRBV19 | CATSGGIPDQPQHF
TRBJ2-5 | TRBV5-4 | CASSRRPGATETQYF
TRBJ2-1 | TRBV10-3 | CAISGSGRGYNEQFF
TRBJ1-5 | TRBV6-1 | CASSGDRVPNQPQHF
TRBJ2-7 | TRBV5-6 | CASSLEPHYEQYF
TRBJ2-2 | TRBV19 | CASTPAPRQITGELFF
TRBJ2-5 | TRBV29-1 | CSAAVLAGGFGETQYF
TRBJ1-1 | TRBV9 | CASSARDRGNTEAFF
TRBJ2-7 | TRBV7-7 | CASTLGGCREVTYEQYF
TRBJ2-1 | TRBV28 | CASSPLHEQFF
TRBJ2-1 | TRBV5-8 | CASSSWTGYLYEQFF
TRBJ2-7 | TRBV7-9 | CASGAGGSGEQYF
TRBJ1-1 | TRBV18 | CASSPRDPAEAFF
TRBJ2-2 | TRBV29-1 | CSVGNPGELFF
TRBJ1-2 | TRBV6-5 | CASSYLRQVPYGYTF
TRBJ1-5 | TRBV27 | CASSWTGGTIGNQPQHF
TRBJ2-7 | TRBV7-9 | CASSGVTSSYEQYF